The rows below give T cell receptor beta chains drawn from one sample of a study of OX40 agonist ivuxolimab in advanced cancers. Sequencing was performed with immunoSEQ multiplex PCR; in TCRdb, only in-frame clones are kept and a portion is missing. The data contain 60,000 to 85,000 clones, over 80% of them singletons. Material: CD4+ or CD8+ T cells sorted from blood, obtained in a trial of the OX40 agonist ivuxolimab. These TCRs come from an adult with an advanced solid tumor such as melanoma, head and neck, liver or kidney cancer. Both conserved end residues are part of each CDR3.

V gene	J gene	CDR3 protein
TRBV5-6	TRBJ1-1	CASRRTGRNTEAFF
TRBV9	TRBJ1-4	CASSVTGASGEKLFF
TRBV6-1	TRBJ1-1	CASSETGIEAFF
TRBV7-9	TRBJ1-1	CASSSGVTEAFF
TRBV6-5	TRBJ1-1	CASSYTSGEAFF
TRBV5-5	TRBJ2-7	CASSFVTQSYEQYF
TRBV14	TRBJ2-3	CASTSGATSTDTQYF
TRBV6-5	TRBJ1-1	CASRLGEVEAFF
TRBV4-1	TRBJ1-1	CASSQETRAPEAFF
TRBV27	TRBJ1-1	CASSLGQPTEAFF
TRBV7-9	TRBJ2-7	CASEVLGTYEQYF
TRBV6-5	TRBJ2-3	CASSSPWGGGTDTQYF
TRBV10-3	TRBJ1-5	CAISESWDRGNQPQHF
TRBV30	TRBJ1-1	CAWSPGYSTEAFF
TRBV27	TRBJ2-7	CASSMWGSHNEQYF
TRBV11-2	TRBJ1-1	CASSPLWAEVTEAFF
TRBV9	TRBJ1-6	CASSNGVHGSPLHF
TRBV5-1	TRBJ2-3	CASSPSLDPTDTQYF
TRBV10-3	TRBJ2-5	CAIRVSGGLQETQYF
TRBV4-1	TRBJ2-5	CASSQVRASLVTQYF
TRBV19	TRBJ2-7	CASSVGWTGAYEQYF
TRBV25-1	TRBJ1-1	CASSEDPRVTEAFF
TRBV4-1	TRBJ2-5	CASSQEPARGETQYF
TRBV5-1	TRBJ1-1	CASSSRTSTEAFF
TRBV19	TRBJ2-7	CASSTWSSYEQYF
TRBV19	TRBJ2-1	CASSITPVLDRGLYNEQFF